The TCR beta chain under discussion was sequenced for a study of vaccination effects on CD4 cells after COVID-19. Study background: Following the second dose by a median of 72 days, the post-vaccine samples were obtained.

Clones were read by immunoSEQ multiplex PCR, and TCRdb kept only the in-frame ones, dropping some. The table shows 55,000 to 70,000 clones, with roughly 80% occurring only once. The study, taken as a whole, reports: By a late point after vaccination, infection- and vaccine-induced clones had shrunk markedly through clonal contraction. Healthy vaccinees showed cross-reactivity with common cold coronaviruses in only 1 of 255 vaccine-induced clones.

This clone has more than one count but fewer than ten. Antigen unknown. The V gene's germline CDR1 is SGHAT and CDR2 FQDESV (reference sequence). Trimming removed 4 bases from V and 4 bases from J; junction bases left unmatched: 6. The CDR3 has 15 amino acids. Prior to sequencing, the ViraFEST assay stimulated PBMC with viral peptide pools, which expanded the antigen-specific CD4+ T cells. Having been cultured for ten to eleven days, the cells underwent CD4+ T cell isolation. Of the BNT162b2 and mRNA-1273 vaccines, participants received two doses of one or the other. Cultures got half-medium changes with IL-2 on days 3 and 7.

J is TRBJ2-3 and V is TRBV11-1, with 9 bases fitting TRBD2. The receptor was isolated from a human donor who received a COVID-19 vaccine. The input for sequencing was CD4+ T cells from PBMCs cultured with HCoV-OC43 spike peptides, taken after COVID-19 vaccination. Subset given: HCoV-OC43 spike overlapping peptide pool stimulation. The DNA of the CDR3 is TGTGCCAGCAGCTCGGGGACTAGCCAACCAGATACGCAGTATTTT. Its translation is CASSSGTSQPDTQYF.